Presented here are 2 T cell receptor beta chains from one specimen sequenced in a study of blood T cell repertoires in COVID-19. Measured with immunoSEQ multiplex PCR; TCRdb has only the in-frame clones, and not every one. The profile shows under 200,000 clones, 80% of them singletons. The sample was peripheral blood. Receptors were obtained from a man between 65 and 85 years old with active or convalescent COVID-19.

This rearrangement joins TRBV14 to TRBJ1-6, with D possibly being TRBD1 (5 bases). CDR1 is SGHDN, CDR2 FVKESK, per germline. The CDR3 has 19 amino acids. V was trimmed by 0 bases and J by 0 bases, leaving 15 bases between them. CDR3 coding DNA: TGTGCCAGCAGCCAAGATCCGGGCAGGGTGAGCTCCTATAATTCACCCCTCCACTTT. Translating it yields CASSQDPGRVSSYNSPLHF.

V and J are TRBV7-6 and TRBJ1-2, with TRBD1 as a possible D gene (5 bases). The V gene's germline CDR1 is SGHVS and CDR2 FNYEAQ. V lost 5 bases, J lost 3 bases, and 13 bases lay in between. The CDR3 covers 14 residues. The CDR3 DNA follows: TGTGCCAGCAGCCCCCTGACCAGGGACTATGGCTACACCTTC. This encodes CASSPLTRDYGYTF.